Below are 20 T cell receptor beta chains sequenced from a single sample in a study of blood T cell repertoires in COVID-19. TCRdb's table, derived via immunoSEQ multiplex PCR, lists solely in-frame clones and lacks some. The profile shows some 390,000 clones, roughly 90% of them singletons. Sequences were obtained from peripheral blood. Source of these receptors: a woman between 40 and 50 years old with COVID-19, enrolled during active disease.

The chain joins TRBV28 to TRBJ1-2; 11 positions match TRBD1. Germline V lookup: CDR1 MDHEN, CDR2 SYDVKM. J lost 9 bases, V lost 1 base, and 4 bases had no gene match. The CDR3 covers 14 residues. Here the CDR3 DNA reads TGTGCCAGCAGTTTATTAGGACAGGGGGCAAGCTACACCTTC. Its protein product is CASSLLGQGASYTF.

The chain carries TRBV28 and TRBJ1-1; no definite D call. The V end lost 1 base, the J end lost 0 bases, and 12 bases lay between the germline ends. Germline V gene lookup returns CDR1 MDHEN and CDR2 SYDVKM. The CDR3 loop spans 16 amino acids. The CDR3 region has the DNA TGTGCCAGCAGTTTATCCCTGGACGGGATGAACACTGAAGCTTTCTTT. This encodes CASSLSLDGMNTEAFF.

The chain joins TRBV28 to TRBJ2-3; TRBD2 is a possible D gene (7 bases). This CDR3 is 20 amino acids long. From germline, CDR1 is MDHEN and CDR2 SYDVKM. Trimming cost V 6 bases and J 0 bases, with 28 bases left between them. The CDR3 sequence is CASRSLYGGANSISTDTQYF. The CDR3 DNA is TGTGCCAGCAGATCCCTTTATGGGGGGGCGAATTCGATTAGCACAGATACGCAGTATTTT.

The CDR3 loop is CASSLQGVGTDTQYF. DNA for the CDR3: TGTGCCAGCAGCCTACAGGGGGTTGGCACAGATACGCAGTATTTT. The genes are TRBV27 and TRBJ2-3; 8 nucleotides line up with TRBD1. CDR1 and CDR2 from the germline V gene are MNHEY and SMNVEV (reference sequence). The trim removed 6 bases at V and 1 base at J, leaving 6 bases unmatched. CDR3 size: 15 residues.

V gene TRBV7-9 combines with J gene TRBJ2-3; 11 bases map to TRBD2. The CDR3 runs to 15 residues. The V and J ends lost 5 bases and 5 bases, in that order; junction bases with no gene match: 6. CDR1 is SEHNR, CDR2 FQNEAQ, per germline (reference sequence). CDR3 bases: TGTGCCAGCAGCAATCGACTAGCGGGGTTAGATACGCAGTATTTT. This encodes CASSNRLAGLDTQYF.

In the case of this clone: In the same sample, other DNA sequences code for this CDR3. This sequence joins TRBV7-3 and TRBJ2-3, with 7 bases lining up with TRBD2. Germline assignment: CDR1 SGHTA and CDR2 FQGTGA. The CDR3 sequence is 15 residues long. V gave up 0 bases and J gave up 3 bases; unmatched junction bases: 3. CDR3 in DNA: TGTGCCAGCAGCTTAACGGGAGGGCCGACAGATACGCAGTATTTT. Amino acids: CASSLTGGPTDTQYF.

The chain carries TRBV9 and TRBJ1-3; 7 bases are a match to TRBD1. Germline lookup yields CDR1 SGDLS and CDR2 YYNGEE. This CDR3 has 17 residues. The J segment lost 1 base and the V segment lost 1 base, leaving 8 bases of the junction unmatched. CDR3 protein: CASSVKSTGRSGNTIYF. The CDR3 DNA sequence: TGTGCCAGCAGCGTAAAGTCGACAGGGAGATCTGGAAACACCATATATTTT. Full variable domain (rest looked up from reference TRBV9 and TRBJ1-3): DSGVTQTPKHLITATGQRVTLRCSPRSGDLSVYWYQQSLDQGLQFLIQYYNGEERAKGNILERFSAQQFPDLHSELNLSSLELGDSALYFCASSVKSTGRSGNTIYFGEGSWLTVV.

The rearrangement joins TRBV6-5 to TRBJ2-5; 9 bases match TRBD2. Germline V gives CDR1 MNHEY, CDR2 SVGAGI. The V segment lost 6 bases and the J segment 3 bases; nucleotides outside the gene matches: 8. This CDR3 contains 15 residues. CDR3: CASSGSGGTEETQYF. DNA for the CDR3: TGTGCCAGCAGCGGGAGCGGGGGGACCGAAGAGACCCAGTACTTC.

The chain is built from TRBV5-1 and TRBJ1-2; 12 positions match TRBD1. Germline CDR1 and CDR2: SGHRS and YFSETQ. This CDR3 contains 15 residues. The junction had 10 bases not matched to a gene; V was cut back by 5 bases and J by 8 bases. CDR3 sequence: CASRLPGQGADGYTF. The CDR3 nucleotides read TGCGCCAGCAGACTACCGGGACAGGGGGCCGACGGCTACACCTTC.

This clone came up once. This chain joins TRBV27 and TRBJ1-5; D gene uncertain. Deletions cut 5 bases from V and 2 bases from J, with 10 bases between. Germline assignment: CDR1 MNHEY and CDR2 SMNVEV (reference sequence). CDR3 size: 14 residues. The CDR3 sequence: CASSLTVGNQPQHF. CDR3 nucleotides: TGTGCCAGCAGTCTAACCGTCGGCAATCAGCCCCAGCATTTT.

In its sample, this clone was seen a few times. The CDR3 region has the DNA TGTGCCACCAGCCTGGGACAGGCTAGCAATCAGCCCCAGCATTTT. The encoded protein is CATSLGQASNQPQHF. The rearrangement joins TRBV15 to TRBJ1-5; 8 nucleotides agree with TRBD1. J gave up 0 bases and V 5 bases, and 3 bases lay outside the gene matches. Germline V gene sequence: CDR1 LNHNV, CDR2 YYDKDF (reference sequence). This CDR3 is 15 amino acids long.

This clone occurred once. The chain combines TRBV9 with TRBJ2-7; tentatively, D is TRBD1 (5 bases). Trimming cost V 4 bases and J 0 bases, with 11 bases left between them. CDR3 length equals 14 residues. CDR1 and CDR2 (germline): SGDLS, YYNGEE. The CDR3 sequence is CASSPGWSSYEQYF. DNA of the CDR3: TGTGCCAGCAGCCCAGGGTGGAGCTCCTACGAGCAGTACTTC. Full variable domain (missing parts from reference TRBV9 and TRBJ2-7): DSGVTQTPKHLITATGQRVTLRCSPRSGDLSVYWYQQSLDQGLQFLIQYYNGEERAKGNILERFSAQQFPDLHSELNLSSLELGDSALYFCASSPGWSSYEQYFGPGTRLTVT.

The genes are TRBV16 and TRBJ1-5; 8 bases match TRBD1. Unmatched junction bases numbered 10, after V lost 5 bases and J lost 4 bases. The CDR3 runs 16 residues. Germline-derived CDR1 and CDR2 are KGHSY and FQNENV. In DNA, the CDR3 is TGTGCCAGCAGCAAAGGACAGGGAGTCGGTAATCAGCCCCAGCATTTT. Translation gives CASSKGQGVGNQPQHF.

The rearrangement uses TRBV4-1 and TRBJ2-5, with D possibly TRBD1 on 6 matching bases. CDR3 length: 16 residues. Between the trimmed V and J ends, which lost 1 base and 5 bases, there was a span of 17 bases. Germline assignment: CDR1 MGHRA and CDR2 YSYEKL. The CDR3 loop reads CASSQGIAGEGETQYF. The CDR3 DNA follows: TGCGCCAGCAGCCAAGGTATCGCAGGGGAAGGGGAGACCCAGTACTTC.

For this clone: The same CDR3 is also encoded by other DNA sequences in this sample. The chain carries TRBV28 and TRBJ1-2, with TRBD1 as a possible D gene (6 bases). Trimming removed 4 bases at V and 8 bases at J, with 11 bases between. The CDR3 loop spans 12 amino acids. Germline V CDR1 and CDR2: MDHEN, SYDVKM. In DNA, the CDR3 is TGTGCCAGCAGTTCCACAGGGTACGGCTACACCTTC. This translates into CASSSTGYGYTF.

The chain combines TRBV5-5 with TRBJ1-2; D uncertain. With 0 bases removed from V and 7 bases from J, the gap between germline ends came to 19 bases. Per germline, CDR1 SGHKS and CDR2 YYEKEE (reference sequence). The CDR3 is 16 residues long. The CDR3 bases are TGTGCCAGCAGCTTGGTTCCTGGGGAGAAGATGGGTGGCTACACCTTC. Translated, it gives CASSLVPGEKMGGYTF.

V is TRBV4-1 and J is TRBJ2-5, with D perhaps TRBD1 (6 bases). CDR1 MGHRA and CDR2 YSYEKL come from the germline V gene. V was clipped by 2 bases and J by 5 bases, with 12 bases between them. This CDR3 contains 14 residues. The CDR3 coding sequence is TGCGCCAGCAGCCAACAGGGGATTTTGGAGACCCAGTACTTC. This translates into CASSQQGILETQYF.

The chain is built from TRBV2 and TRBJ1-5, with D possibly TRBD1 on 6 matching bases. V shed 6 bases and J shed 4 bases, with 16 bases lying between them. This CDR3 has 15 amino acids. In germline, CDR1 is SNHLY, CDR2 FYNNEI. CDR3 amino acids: CASSADRIQNQPQHF. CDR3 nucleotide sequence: TGTGCCAGCAGCGCAGACAGGATCCAAAATCAGCCCCAGCATTTT. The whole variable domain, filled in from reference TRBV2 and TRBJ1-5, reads EPEVTQTPSHQVTQMGQEVILRCVPISNHLYFYWYRQILGQKVEFLVSFYNNEISEKSEIFDDQFSVERPDGSNFTLKIRSTKLEDSAMYFCASSADRIQNQPQHFGDGTRLSIL.

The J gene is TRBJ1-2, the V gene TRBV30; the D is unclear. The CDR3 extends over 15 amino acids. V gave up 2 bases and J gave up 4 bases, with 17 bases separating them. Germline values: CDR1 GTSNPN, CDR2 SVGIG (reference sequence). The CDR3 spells CAWSPLTYTVYGYTF. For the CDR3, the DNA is TGTGCCTGGAGTCCCCTAACGTATACAGTCTATGGCTACACCTTC.

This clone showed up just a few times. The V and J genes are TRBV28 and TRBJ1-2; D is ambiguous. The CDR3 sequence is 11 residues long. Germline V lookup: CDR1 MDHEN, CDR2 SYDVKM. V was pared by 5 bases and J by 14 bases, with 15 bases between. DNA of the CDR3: TGTGCCAGCAGTCTGGGCGATAAGATAACCTTC. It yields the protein CASSLGDKITF.